This T cell receptor beta chain was obtained from a study of beta chain features in type 1 diabetes. Study conclusions and caveats: Fewer insertions but more deletions were seen at VDJ junctions in type 1 diabetes patients. Shorter TCRB CDR3s, moderately but significantly so, marked every one of the four CD4+ subsets in Type 1 diabetes patients.

The CDR3 runs to 13 residues. V shed 3 bases and J shed 5 bases, with 8 bases lying between them. Per the germline V gene, CDR1 is SGHAT and CDR2 is FQDESV (reference sequence). As regards this clone: Its antigen is unknown.

Expressed TCRB transcripts were sequenced because the entire RNA isolate underwent reverse transcription. Assay: immunoSEQ multiplex PCR; the TCRdb copy retains only in-frame clones and omits some. This sample has 550,000 to 850,000 clones; around an eighth occur once, and the top ten carry 0.02% to 0.025%. This clonotype was obtained from a young man with type 1 diabetes. This rearrangement joins TRBV11-1 to TRBJ1-5; no clear D. Sequencing was performed on naive CD4+ T cells from blood. The CDR3 region is CASSFSKDQPQHF. The DNA of the CDR3 is TGTGCCAGCAGCTTTAGTAAGGATCAGCCCCAGCATTTT.